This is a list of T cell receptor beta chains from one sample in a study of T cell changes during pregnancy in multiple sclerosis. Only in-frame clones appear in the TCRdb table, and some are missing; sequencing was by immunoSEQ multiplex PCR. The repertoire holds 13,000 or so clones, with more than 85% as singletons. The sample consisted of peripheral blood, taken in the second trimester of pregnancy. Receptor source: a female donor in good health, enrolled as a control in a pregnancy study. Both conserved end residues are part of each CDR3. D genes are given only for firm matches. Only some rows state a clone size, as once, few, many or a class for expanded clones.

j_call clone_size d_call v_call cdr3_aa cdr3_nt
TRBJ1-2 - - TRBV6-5 CASSYSTGFTGYTF TGTGCCAGCAGTTACAGTACAGGGTTTACAGGCTACACCTTC
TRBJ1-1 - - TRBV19 CASSMGAAELGTEAFF TGTGCCAGTAGTATGGGGGCGGCGGAACTTGGGACTGAAGCTTTCTTT
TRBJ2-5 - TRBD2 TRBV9 CASSVSGGAGETQYF TGTGCCAGCAGCGTGAGCGGGGGGGCCGGAGAGACCCAGTACTTC
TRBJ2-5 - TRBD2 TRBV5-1 CASSGSSGGKETQYF TGCGCCAGCAGCGGGTCTAGCGGGGGAAAAGAGACCCAGTACTTC
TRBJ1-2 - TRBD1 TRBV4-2 CASSQDGNRGNYGYTF TGTGCCAGCAGCCAAGACGGGAACAGGGGAAACTATGGCTACACCTTC
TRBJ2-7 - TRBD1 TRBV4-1 CASSFTEGARGEQYF TGCGCCAGCAGTTTCACTGAGGGGGCTCGAGGCGAGCAGTACTTC
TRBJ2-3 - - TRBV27 CASSSRQATTDTQYF TGTGCCAGCAGTTCCAGACAGGCTACCACAGATACGCAGTATTTT
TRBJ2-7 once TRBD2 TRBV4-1 CASSPGLASYEQYF TGCGCCAGCAGCCCGGGACTAGCTTCCTACGAGCAGTACTTC
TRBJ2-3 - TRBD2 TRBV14 CASSPRTSGATSTDTQYF TGTGCCAGCAGCCCTCGGACTAGCGGGGCTACTAGCACAGATACGCAGTATTTT
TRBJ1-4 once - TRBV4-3 CASGNEKLFF TGCGCCAGCGGCAATGAAAAACTGTTTTTT
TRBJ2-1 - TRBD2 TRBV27 CASSWTSGAYNEQFF TGTGCCAGCAGTTGGACTAGCGGTGCCTACAATGAGCAGTTCTTC
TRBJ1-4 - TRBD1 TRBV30 CAWYRDRGLTNEKLFF TGTGCCTGGTACCGGGACAGGGGTTTAACTAATGAAAAACTGTTTTTT
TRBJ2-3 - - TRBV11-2 CASSYFEGGGTADTQYF TGTGCCAGCAGCTACTTCGAAGGGGGGGGGACGGCAGATACGCAGTATTTT
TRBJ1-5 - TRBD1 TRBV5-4 CASSPDRGNQPQHF TGTGCCAGCAGCCCAGACAGGGGCAATCAGCCCCAGCATTTT
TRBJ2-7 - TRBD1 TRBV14 CASSQIGGSRGEQYF TGTGCCAGCAGCCAAATAGGGGGCTCCCGGGGAGAGCAGTACTTC
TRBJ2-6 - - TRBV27 CATKGGMAGANVLTF TGTGCCACCAAGGGCGGGATGGCTGGGGCCAACGTCCTGACTTTC
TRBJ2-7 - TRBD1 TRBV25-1 CASSEPGDREYEQYF TGTGCCAGCAGTGAGCCCGGGGACAGGGAGTACGAGCAGTACTTC
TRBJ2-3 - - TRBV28 CASRGNTQYF TGTGCCAGCAGGGGCAATACGCAGTATTTT
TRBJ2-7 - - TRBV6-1 CASSESGRGGEQYF TGTGCCAGCAGTGAATCGGGCCGAGGAGGGGAGCAGTACTTC
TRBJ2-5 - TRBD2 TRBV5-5 CASSLATSGGALRETQYF TGTGCCAGCAGCTTGGCGACTAGCGGGGGGGCCCTCAGAGAGACCCAGTACTTC
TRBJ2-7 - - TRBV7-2 CASSSLSGPGVDEQYF TGTGCCAGCAGCTCCCTCTCTGGGCCGGGGGTCGACGAGCAGTACTTC
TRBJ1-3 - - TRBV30 CAWTAGISSDTIYF TGTGCCTGGACCGCCGGGATCTCGAGCGACACCATATATTTT
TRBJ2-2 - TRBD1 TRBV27 CASSLGTGGFTGELFF TGTGCCAGCAGTTTAGGGACAGGGGGATTCACCGGGGAGCTGTTTTTT
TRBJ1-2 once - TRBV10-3 CAIRPGQDRGYYTF TGTGCCATCAGGCCCGGACAAGACAGAGGTTACTACACCTTC
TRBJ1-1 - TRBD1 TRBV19 CASSMLQGDTEAFF TGTGCCAGTAGTATGTTACAGGGGGACACTGAAGCTTTCTTT
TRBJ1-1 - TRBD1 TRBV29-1 CSVEIAQGVNTEAFF TGCAGCGTTGAGATTGCGCAGGGGGTGAACACTGAAGCTTTCTTT
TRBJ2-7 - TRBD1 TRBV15 CATSLGQGPYEQYF TGTGCCACCAGCCTTGGACAGGGCCCCTACGAGCAGTACTTC
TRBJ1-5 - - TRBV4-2 CASSQERGKGNQPQHF TGTGCCAGCAGCCAAGAACGGGGGAAGGGCAATCAGCCCCAGCATTTT
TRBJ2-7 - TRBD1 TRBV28 CASSFKRTGREQYF TGTGCCAGCAGTTTTAAGCGGACAGGCCGCGAGCAGTACTTC
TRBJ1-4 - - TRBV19 CASSIGGRKDEKLFF TGTGCCAGTAGTATCGGAGGCAGAAAGGATGAAAAACTGTTTTTT
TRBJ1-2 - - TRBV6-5 CASKEGRNYGYTF TGTGCCAGCAAGGAGGGGAGGAACTATGGCTACACCTTC
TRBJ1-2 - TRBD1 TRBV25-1 CASSGQDREHYGYTF TGTGCCAGCAGTGGGCAGGACAGGGAGCACTATGGCTACACCTTC
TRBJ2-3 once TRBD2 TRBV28 CASRPGTSIRDTQYF TGTGCCAGCAGGCCCGGGACTAGCATAAGGGATACGCAGTATTTT
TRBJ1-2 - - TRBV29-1 CSVVLDIPYYGYTF TGCAGCGTTGTTCTGGACATACCGTACTATGGCTACACCTTC
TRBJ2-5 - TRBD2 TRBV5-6 CASSLPTGIAGETQYF TGTGCCAGCAGCTTGCCAACAGGGATAGCGGGGGAGACCCAGTACTTC
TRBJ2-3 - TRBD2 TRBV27 CASSQRGLPTDTQYF TGTGCCAGCAGCCAGCGGGGACTACCCACAGATACGCAGTATTTT
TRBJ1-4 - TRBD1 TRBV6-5 CASSYASATGDEKLFF TGTGCCAGCAGTTACGCCTCGGCGACAGGGGATGAAAAACTGTTTTTT
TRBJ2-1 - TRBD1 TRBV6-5 CASSYSGDSSYNEQFF TGTGCCAGCAGTTACTCTGGGGACAGCTCGTACAATGAGCAGTTCTTC
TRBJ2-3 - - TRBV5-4 CASSRDTDTQYF TGTGCCAGCAGCAGAGATACAGATACGCAGTATTTT
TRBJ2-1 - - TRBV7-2 CASSPPTRQAMGEQFF TGTGCCAGCAGCCCCCCGACTAGACAAGCTATGGGTGAGCAGTTCTTC
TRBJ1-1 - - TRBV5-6 CASTANRVMNTEAFF TGTGCCAGCACCGCTAACAGGGTCATGAACACTGAAGCTTTCTTT
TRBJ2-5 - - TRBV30 CAWSGVSLETQYF TGTGCCTGGAGTGGTGTATCACTGGAGACCCAGTACTTC
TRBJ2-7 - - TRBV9 CASSPQGKRKFSYEQYF TGTGCCAGCAGCCCCCAGGGGAAGCGGAAATTCTCCTACGAGCAGTACTTC
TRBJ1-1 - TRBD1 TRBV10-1 CATPTRGLEAFF TGCGCCACCCCAACGAGGGGGCTTGAAGCTTTCTTT
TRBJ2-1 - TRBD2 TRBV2 CASRLAGGSYNEQFF TGTGCCAGCAGGCTAGCGGGGGGGTCCTACAATGAGCAGTTCTTC
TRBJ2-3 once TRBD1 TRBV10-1 CASTWTGVSTDTQYF TGCGCCAGCACTTGGACAGGGGTGAGCACAGATACGCAGTATTTT
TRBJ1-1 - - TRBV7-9 CASTPTVNTEAFF TGTGCCAGCACCCCGACAGTGAACACTGAAGCTTTCTTT
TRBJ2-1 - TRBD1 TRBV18 CASSFRDRGNEQFF TGTGCCAGCTCATTCCGGGACAGGGGAAATGAGCAGTTCTTC
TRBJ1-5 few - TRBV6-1 CASSTRQPNQPQHF TGTGCCAGCAGTACCCGACAGCCCAATCAGCCCCAGCATTTT
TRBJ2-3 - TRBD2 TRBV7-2 CASSGGSATSVRDTQYF TGTGCCAGCAGCGGTGGGAGCGCGACTAGCGTGAGGGATACGCAGTATTTT
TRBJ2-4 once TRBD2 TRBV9 CASSVAGGGAGNIQYF TGTGCCAGCAGCGTAGCCGGCGGGGGGGCCGGAAACATTCAGTACTTC
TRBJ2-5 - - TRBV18 CASSPRQGGQETQYF TGTGCCAGCTCACCCCGACAGGGAGGACAAGAGACCCAGTACTTC
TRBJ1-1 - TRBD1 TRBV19 CASTSRQGGLPSTKNTEAFF TGTGCCAGTACATCCAGACAGGGAGGCCTTCCTTCCACGAAAAACACTGAAGCTTTCTTT
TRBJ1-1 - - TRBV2 CASSFSTGRDTEAFF TGTGCCAGCAGCTTCTCTACAGGAAGGGACACTGAAGCTTTCTTT